Listed below are T cell receptor beta chains from one sample, sequenced in a study of blood T cells in healthy people across ages. MiXCR, applied by TCRdb to the 5' RACE reads, yields one record per CDR3 protein. This sample carries 1.5 million to 2 million distinct CDR3 sequences, about two fifths of them seen once, and the ten largest clones take about 23%. Sample: blood. These receptors all stem from a human donor in good health. The CDR3 runs from the conserved cysteine through the conserved F or W. D genes are given only for firm matches. Clone size is given for some rows only: seen once, a few or many times, or a class if the clone is expanded.

V	D	J	size	DNA	CDR3
TRBV20-1	-	TRBJ2-7	-	TGCAGTGCTAGTAAGGGAGACAGCTTTTCTACCTACGAGCAGTACTTC	CSASKGDSFSTYEQYF
TRBV6-6	-	TRBJ1-1	-	TGTGCCAGCAGTAAAGGGCAAACTGAAGCTTTCTTT	CASSKGQTEAFF
TRBV10-3	-	TRBJ2-4	few	TGTGCCATCAGTGAGGGGCCGTGGTGGGAGCAGTACTTC	CAISEGPWWEQYF
TRBV5-1	TRBD1	TRBJ1-1	once	TGCGCCAGCAGCTTCCAGGGGGCCTACACTGAAGCTTTCTTT	CASSFQGAYTEAFF
TRBV29-1	-	TRBJ2-1	-	TGCAGCGTTGAAGATCCGAAGGGCCTGGATGAGCAGTTCTTC	CSVEDPKGLDEQFF
TRBV7-2	-	TRBJ1-1	-	TGTGCCAGCAGCCTTAGATCCCTTTCGGGCACTGAAGCTTTCTTT	CASSLRSLSGTEAFF
TRBV7-2	TRBD1	TRBJ1-4	-	TGTGCCAGCAGCCCCGGGACAGGACGAGGTGGGGGTGAAAAACTGTTTTTT	CASSPGTGRGGGEKLFF
TRBV9	-	TRBJ2-1	-	TGTGCCAGCAGCGTTACCTCTTTCGCCTACAATGAGCAGTTCTTC	CASSVTSFAYNEQFF
TRBV18	-	TRBJ1-1	-	TGTGCCAGCTCACCATTCTCTCCGGGTCGGAACACTGAAGCTTTCTTT	CASSPFSPGRNTEAFF
TRBV20-1	TRBD2	TRBJ2-1	few	TGCAGTGCTACTCCAGCGGGGGGGAGCTCCTACAATGAGCAGTTCTTC	CSATPAGGSSYNEQFF
TRBV11-1	TRBD1	TRBJ1-1	-	TGTGCCAGCAGCTACGACAGGGTTACTGGAGCTTTCTTT	CASSYDRVTGAFF
TRBV12-3/TRBV12-4	-	TRBJ1-2	many	TGTGCCAGCAGCTTGCTGGGTGACTATGGCTACACCTTC	CASSLLGDYGYTF
TRBV7-6	TRBD1	TRBJ2-6	-	TGTGCCAGCAGCCCAACAGGGGACAGTTACTCTGGGGCCAACGTCCTGACTTTC	CASSPTGDSYSGANVLTF
TRBV7-9	TRBD2	TRBJ2-7	few	TGTGCCAGCGAGGGGAGGGGCTACGAGCAGTACTTC	CASEGRGYEQYF
TRBV4-3	TRBD1	TRBJ2-5	few	TGCGCCAGCAGCCTCTTAACAGGGGGCAGGGAGACCCAGTACTTC	CASSLLTGGRETQYF
TRBV7-2	-	TRBJ1-2	-	TGTGCCAGCAGCTTTAGTTGGGATCGTGGCTACACCTTC	CASSFSWDRGYTF
TRBV19	-	TRBJ1-2	once	TGTGCCAGTAGATCCACGCCGAGGGGAGGGCGGAATGGCTACACCTTC	CASRSTPRGGRNGYTF
TRBV20-1	-	TRBJ2-1	-	TGCAGTGCTAGACAGACAGGAGCAAGCTCCTACAATGAGCAGTTCTTC	CSARQTGASSYNEQFF
TRBV7-9	-	TRBJ1-5	-	TGTGCCAGCCAAAACTACCGGGCAGGGAGCAATCAGCCCCAGCATTTT	CASQNYRAGSNQPQHF
TRBV6-5	-	TRBJ2-1	many	TGTGCCAGCAGTTACGGCAGGGGAGGAGAGCAGTTCTTC	CASSYGRGGEQFF
TRBV15	-	TRBJ1-2	-	TGTGCCACCAGCAGAGGTTTAGGTGGCTACACCTTC	CATSRGLGGYTF
TRBV6-1	-	TRBJ2-5	once	TGTGCCAGCTCCGGACAACACGGAGGGACCCAGTACTTC	CASSGQHGGTQYF
TRBV5-1	TRBD2	TRBJ2-5	many	TGCGCCAGCAGCCCTGGACTAGCCGAGACCCAGTACTTC	CASSPGLAETQYF
TRBV25-1	-	TRBJ1-2	few	TGTGCCAGCAGTGAATATGGCCCGGGCCAGGGCTACACCTTC	CASSEYGPGQGYTF
TRBV5-1	-	TRBJ2-3	-	TGCGCCAGCAGCGCTCCCAAAGCGGAGCGCACAGATACGCAGTATTTT	CASSAPKAERTDTQYF
TRBV20-1	TRBD1	TRBJ2-5	-	TGCAGTGCTCGGACAGGGGGCGTAGGGACCCAGTACTTC	CSARTGGVGTQYF
TRBV5-1	-	TRBJ2-6	few	TGCGCCACCAAACTGGGGGGGGCCAACGTCCTGACTTTC	CATKLGGANVLTF
TRBV20-1	-	TRBJ1-2	-	TGCAGTGCTAGAGGCCAAGTTTGGAACTATGGCTACACCTTC	CSARGQVWNYGYTF
TRBV6-1	-	TRBJ2-5	-	TGTGCCAGCAGTCGACTCCCGAAAGGGGAGACCCAGTACTTC	CASSRLPKGETQYF
TRBV4-2	-	TRBJ1-4	many	TGTGCCAGCAGCCAAGAGGTGACGGGAGAAAAACTGTTTTTT	CASSQEVTGEKLFF
TRBV12-3/TRBV12-4	-	TRBJ1-2	-	TGTACCAGCAGTTTGAGGGGCTACACCTTC	CTSSLRGYTF
TRBV5-5	-	TRBJ1-5	few	TGTGCCAGCAGCTTGAATCTGGTGGTTTCCAATCAGCCCCAGCATTTT	CASSLNLVVSNQPQHF
TRBV6-5	-	TRBJ2-1	-	TGTGCCAGCAGTTTCGACACCTTCAATGAGCAGTTCTTC	CASSFDTFNEQFF
TRBV11-2	TRBD1	TRBJ1-2	-	TGTGCCAGCAGACAAGCTTATAGGGACAGGAACTATGGCTACACCTTC	CASRQAYRDRNYGYTF
TRBV7-9	-	TRBJ1-4	-	TGTGCCAGCAGCCACCGAAGGCCAGCTGCAACTAATGAAAAACTGTTTTTT	CASSHRRPAATNEKLFF
TRBV11-1	-	TRBJ2-7	few	TGTGCCAGCAGCTTAGCTCCAATAGATAACCAGCAGTACTTC	CASSLAPIDNQQYF
TRBV20-1	-	TRBJ2-1	-	TGCAGTGCTAGAGGGGGGCTCTCCTACAATGGGCAGTTCTTC	CSARGGLSYNGQFF
TRBV18	-	TRBJ1-5	-	TGTGCCAGCTCGTCAGCCGGGGGGGCTGGGAATCAGCCCCAGCATTTT	CASSSAGGAGNQPQHF
TRBV11-1	-	TRBJ1-2	few	TGTGCCAGCAGCGGTATCCCGGGACGGACTAACTATGGCTACACCTTC	CASSGIPGRTNYGYTF
TRBV4-2	TRBD2	TRBJ2-1	-	TGTGCCAGCAGCCAAGTGGCGCCTAGCGGGGTGAGCTCCTACAATGAGCAGTTCTTC	CASSQVAPSGVSSYNEQFF
TRBV10-3	TRBD2	TRBJ2-3	-	TGTGCCATCTTCGGCGGGGGGACAGATACGCAGTATTTT	CAIFGGGTDTQYF
TRBV29-1	TRBD2	TRBJ2-1	few	TGCAGCGTTGAAGGGTTCGCTAGCGGGGGCCTCTCCTACAATGAGCAGTTCTTC	CSVEGFASGGLSYNEQFF
TRBV7-6	-	TRBJ1-1	many	TGTGCCAGCAAAACAGGGTCCTTCACTGAAGCTTTCTTT	CASKTGSFTEAFF